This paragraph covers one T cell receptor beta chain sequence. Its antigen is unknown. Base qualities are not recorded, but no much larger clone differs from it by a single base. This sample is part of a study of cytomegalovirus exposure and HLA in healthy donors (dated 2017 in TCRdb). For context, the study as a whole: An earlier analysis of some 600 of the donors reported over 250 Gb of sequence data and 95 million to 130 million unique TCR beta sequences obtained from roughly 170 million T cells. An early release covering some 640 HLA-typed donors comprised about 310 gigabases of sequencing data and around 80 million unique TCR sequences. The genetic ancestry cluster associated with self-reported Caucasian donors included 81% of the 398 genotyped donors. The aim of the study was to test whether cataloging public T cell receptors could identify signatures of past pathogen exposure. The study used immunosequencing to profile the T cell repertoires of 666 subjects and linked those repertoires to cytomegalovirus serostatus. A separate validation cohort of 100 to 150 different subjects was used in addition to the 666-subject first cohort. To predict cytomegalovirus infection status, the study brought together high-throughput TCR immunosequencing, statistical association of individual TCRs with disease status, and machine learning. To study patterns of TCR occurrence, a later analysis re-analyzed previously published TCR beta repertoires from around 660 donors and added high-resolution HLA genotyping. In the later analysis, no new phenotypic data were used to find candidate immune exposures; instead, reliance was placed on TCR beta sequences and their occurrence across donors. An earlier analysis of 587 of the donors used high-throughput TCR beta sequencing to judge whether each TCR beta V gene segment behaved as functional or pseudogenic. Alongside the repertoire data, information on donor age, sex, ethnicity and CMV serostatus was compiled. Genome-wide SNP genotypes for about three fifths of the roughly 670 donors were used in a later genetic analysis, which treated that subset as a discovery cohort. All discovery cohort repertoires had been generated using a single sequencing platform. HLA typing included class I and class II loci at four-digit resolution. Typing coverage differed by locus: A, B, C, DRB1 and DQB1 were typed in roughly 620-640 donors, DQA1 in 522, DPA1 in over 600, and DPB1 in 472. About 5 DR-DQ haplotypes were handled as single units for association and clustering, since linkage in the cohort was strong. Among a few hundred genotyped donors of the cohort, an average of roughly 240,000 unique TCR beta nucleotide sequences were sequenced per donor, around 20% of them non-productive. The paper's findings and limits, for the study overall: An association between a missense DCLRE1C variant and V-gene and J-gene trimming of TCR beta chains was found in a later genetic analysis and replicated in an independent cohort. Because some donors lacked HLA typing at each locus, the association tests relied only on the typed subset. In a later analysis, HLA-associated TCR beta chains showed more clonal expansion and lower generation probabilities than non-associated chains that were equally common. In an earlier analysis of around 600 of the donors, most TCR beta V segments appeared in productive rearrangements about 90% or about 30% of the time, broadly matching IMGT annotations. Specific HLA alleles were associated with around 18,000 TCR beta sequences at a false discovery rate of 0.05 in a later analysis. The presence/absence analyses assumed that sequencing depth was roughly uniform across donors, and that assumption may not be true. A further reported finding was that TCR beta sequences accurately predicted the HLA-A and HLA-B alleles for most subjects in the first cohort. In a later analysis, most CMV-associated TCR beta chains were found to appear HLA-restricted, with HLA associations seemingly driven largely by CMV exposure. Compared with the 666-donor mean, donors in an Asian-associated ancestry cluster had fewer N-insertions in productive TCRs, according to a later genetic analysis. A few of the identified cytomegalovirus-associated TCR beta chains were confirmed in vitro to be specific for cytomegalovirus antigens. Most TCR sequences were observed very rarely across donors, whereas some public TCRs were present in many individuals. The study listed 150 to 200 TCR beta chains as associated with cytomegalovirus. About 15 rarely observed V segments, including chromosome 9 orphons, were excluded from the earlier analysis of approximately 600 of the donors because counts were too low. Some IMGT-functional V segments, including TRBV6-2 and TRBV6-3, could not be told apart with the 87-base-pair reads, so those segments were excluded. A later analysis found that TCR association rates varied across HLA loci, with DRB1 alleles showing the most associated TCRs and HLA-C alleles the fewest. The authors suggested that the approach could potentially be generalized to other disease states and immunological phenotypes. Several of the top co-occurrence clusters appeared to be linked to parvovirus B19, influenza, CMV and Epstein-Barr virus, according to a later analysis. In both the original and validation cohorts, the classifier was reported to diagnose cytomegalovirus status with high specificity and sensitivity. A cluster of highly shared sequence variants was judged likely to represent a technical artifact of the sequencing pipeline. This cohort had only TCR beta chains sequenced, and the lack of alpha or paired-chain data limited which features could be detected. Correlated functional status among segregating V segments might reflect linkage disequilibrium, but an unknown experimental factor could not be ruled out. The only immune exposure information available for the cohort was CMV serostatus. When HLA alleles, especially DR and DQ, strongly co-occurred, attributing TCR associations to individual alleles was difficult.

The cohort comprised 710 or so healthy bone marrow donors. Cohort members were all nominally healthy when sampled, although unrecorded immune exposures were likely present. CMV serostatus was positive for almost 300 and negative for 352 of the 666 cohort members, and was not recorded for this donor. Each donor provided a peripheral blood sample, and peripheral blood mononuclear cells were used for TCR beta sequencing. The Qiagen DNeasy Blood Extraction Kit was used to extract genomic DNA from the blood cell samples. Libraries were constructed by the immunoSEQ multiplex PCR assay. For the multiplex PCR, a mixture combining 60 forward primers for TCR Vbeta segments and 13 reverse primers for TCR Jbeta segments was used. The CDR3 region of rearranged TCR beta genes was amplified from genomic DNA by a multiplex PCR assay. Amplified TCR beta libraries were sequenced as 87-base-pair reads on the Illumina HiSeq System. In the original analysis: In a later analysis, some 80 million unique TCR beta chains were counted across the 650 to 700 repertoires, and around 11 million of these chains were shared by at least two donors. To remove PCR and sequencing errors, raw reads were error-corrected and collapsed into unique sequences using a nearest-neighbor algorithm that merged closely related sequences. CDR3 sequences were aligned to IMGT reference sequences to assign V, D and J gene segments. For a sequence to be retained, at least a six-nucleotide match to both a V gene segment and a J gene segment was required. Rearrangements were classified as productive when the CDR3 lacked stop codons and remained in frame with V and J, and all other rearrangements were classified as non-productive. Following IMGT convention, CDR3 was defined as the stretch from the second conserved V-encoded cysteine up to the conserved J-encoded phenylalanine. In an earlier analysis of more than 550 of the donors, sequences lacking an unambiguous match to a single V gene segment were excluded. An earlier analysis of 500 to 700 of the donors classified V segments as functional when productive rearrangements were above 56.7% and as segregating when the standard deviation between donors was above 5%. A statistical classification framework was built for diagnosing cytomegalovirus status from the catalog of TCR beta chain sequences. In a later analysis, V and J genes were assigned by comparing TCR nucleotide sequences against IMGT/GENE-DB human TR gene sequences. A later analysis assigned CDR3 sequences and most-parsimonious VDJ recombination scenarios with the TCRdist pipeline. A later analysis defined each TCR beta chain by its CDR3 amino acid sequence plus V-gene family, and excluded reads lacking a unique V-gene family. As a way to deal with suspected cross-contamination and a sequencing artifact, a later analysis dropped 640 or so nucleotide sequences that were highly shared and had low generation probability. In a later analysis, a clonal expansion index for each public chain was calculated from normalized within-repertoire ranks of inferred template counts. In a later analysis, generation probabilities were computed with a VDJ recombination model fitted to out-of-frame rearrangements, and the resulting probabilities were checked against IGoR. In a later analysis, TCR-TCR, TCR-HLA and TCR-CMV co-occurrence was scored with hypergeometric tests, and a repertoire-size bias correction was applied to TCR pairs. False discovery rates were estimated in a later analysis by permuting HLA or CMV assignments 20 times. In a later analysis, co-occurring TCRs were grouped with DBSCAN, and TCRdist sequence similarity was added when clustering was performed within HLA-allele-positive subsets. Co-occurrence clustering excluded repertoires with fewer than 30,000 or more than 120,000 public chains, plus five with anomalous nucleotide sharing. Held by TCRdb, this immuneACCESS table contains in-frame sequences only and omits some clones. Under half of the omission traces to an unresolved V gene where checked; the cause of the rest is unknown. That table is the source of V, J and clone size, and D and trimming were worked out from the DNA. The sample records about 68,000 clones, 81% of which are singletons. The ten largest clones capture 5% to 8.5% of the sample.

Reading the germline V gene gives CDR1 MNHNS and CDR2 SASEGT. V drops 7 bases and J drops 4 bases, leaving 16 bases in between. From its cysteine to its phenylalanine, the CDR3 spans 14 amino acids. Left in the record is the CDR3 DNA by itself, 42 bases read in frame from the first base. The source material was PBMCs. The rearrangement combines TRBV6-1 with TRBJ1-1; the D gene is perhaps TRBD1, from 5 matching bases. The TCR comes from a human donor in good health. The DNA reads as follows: TGTGCCAGCACCCTGTGGGGGGGAGGCACTGAAGCTTTCTTT. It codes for CASTLWGGGTEAFF.